Below, 17 T cell receptor beta chains from the same sample are listed, as sequenced in a study of T cells in Graves' hyperthyroidism and ophthalmopathy. The investigators amplified TCR beta CDR3 regions from RNA transcripts. During a first-round RT-PCR of the TCR CDR3, the HTBI primer set was used. MiXCR was run by TCRdb on the multiplex PCR reads, yielding one entry per CDR3 protein. The sample includes some 800,000 distinct CDR3 sequences, over 35% of them seen just once. The sequenced material came from blood. These receptors were obtained from a man younger than 30 with Graves' hyperthyroidism.

The gene calls are TRBV6-5 and TRBJ1-4; TRBD1 agrees at 8 bases. Trimming removed 4 bases from V and 7 bases from J; junction bases left unmatched: 14. The CDR3 extends over 17 amino acids. Germline CDR1 MNHEY, CDR2 SVGAGI. CDR3 in DNA: TGTGCCAGCAGTTCTGGACAGGGAGGTTTACGGAGTGAAAAACTGTTTTTT. It encodes CASSSGQGGLRSEKLFF.

V usage is TRBV6-5 and J usage is TRBJ1-4, with D tentatively TRBD1 (5 bases). CDR3 length equals 15 residues. Trimming cost V 2 bases and J 7 bases, with 14 bases left between them. Germline values: CDR1 MNHEY, CDR2 SVGAGI. The CDR3 coding sequence is TGTGCCAGCAGTTACAGGGCAGGGAGCGGTGAAAAACTGTTTTTT. This sequence encodes CASSYRAGSGEKLFF.

The rearrangement uses TRBV10-3 and TRBJ1-2, with 10 bases aligning to TRBD1. The V gene end was trimmed by 7 bases and the J gene end by 8 bases; junction bases not matched to a gene: 4. This CDR3 spans 12 amino acids. CDR1 ENHRY and CDR2 SYGVKD come from the germline V gene. Written as DNA, the CDR3 is TGTGCCATCACCGGGACAGGGGAAGGCTACACCTTC. Translation gives CAITGTGEGYTF.

The genes are TRBV19 and TRBJ1-2; unclear D gene. CDR1 and CDR2 from the germline V gene are LNHDA and SQIVND (reference sequence). Trimming left V 7 bases short and J 4 bases short, with 22 bases between. The CDR3 has 16 residues. CDR3 protein: CASTPPGVARSYGYTF. The DNA for the CDR3 is TGTGCCAGTACCCCCCCCGGGGTCGCTCGATCCTATGGCTACACCTTC. The full variable domain, with the rest looked up from reference TRBV19 and TRBJ1-2, is DGGITQSPKYLFRKEGQNVTLSCEQNLNHDAMYWYRQDPGQGLRLIYYSQIVNDFQKGDIAEGYSVSREKKESFPLTVTSAQKNPTAFYLCASTPPGVARSYGYTFGSGTRLTVV.

This clonotype has a count of ten or more. Here the CDR3 reads CASSLGSGLAYEWYF. CDR3 in DNA: TGTGCCAGCAGCTTAGGTTCGGGACTTGCGTATGAGTGGTACTTC. The chain carries TRBV7-8 and TRBJ2-7; D possibly corresponds to TRBD2 (6 bases). The CDR3 loop spans 15 amino acids. V lost 1 base and J 12 bases, leaving 22 bases between the germline ends. CDR1 and CDR2 from the germline V gene are SGHVS and FQNEAQ.

The chain joins TRBV6-5 to TRBJ2-7; no clear D gene. V was pared by 6 bases and J by 7 bases, with 16 bases between. There are 13 residues in the CDR3. CDR1 and CDR2 (germline): MNHEY, SVGAGI. CDR3 sequence (DNA): TGTGCCAGCAGGTCCCCGCTACCCCGAGAGCAGTACTTC. This codes for CASRSPLPREQYF.

This chain connects TRBV6-6 to TRBJ2-5, with D perhaps matching TRBD1 (6 bases). The CDR3 sequence is 18 residues long. The germline V gene has CDR1 MNHNY and CDR2 SVGAGI (reference sequence). V was clipped by 4 bases and J by 0 bases, with 21 bases between them. The CDR3 nucleotides are TGTGCCAGCAGTTTTCGCACTTCAGGGGAAGCCTACCAAGAGACCCAGTACTTC. Protein: CASSFRTSGEAYQETQYF.

This clonotype occurred many times. The chain couples TRBV7-2 to TRBJ1-1; D call uncertain. Germline V gene lookup returns CDR1 SGHTA and CDR2 FQGNSA. Deletions cut 3 bases from V and 4 bases from J, with 12 bases between. The CDR3 sequence is 14 residues long. The CDR3 region is CASSFNREGTEAFF. As DNA, the CDR3 is TGTGCCAGCAGCTTCAACCGTGAGGGCACTGAAGCTTTCTTT.

This clonotype was recorded once. The junction differs from germline at one of its ends, possibly a read error. The chain has TRBV10-1 and TRBJ2-2, with 9 bases that match TRBD2. CDR1 WNHNN and CDR2 SYGVQD come from the germline V gene (reference sequence). CDR3 length: 14 residues. The CDR3 spells CASSAGGPAGELFF. CDR3 DNA sequence: TGTGCCAGCAGTGCGGGAGGGCCGGCCGGGGAGCTGTTTTTT.

The chain joins TRBV7-3 to TRBJ1-5; possibly TRBD1 for D (5 bases). Trimming removed 5 bases from V and 0 bases from J, with 14 bases in between. The germline CDR1 and CDR2 sequences are SGHTA and FQGTGA. This CDR3 contains 16 residues. CDR3 in amino acids: CASSTPGRRSNQPQHF. The CDR3, as DNA: TGTGCCAGCAGCACTCCGGGACGACGTAGCAATCAGCCCCAGCATTTT.

This chain links TRBV7-8 with TRBJ2-7, with a possible D match to TRBD2 (5 bases). V dropped 5 bases and J dropped 0 bases, with 17 bases sitting between them. CDR1 SGHVS and CDR2 FQNEAQ come from the germline V gene. The CDR3 sequence is 16 residues long. CDR3 protein: CASSTVSVSASYEQYF. The CDR3 DNA reads TGTGCCAGCAGCACCGTATCGGTTAGCGCCTCCTACGAGCAGTACTTC.

This clonotype was counted ten times or more. The chain has TRBV29-1 and TRBJ2-7; 7 bases map to TRBD2. Unmatched junction bases numbered 8, after V lost 6 bases and J lost 0 bases. Germline CDR1 reads SQVTM; CDR2 reads ANQGSEA. This CDR3 is 14 amino acids long. The CDR3 protein is CSVFSGLSSYEQYF. As DNA, the CDR3 is TGCAGCGTATTTAGCGGGCTAAGCTCCTACGAGCAGTACTTC.

This clonotype was detected ten times or more. V and J are TRBV29-1 and TRBJ1-5; 10 bases fit TRBD1. CDR3 size: 13 residues. J was trimmed by 5 bases and V by 7 bases; bases with no gene match: 5. Germline CDR1 is SQVTM and CDR2 is ANQGSEA. The CDR3 sequence: CSASGTGDQPQHF. The CDR3 DNA sequence: TGCAGCGCCTCCGGGACAGGGGATCAGCCCCAGCATTTT. Looking up the rest from reference TRBV29-1 and TRBJ1-5 gives the full variable domain: SAVISQKPSRDICQRGTSLTIQCQVDSQVTMMFWYRQQPGQSLTLIATANQGSEATYESGFVIDKFPISRPNLTFSTLTVSNMSPEDSSIYLCSASGTGDQPQHFGDGTRLSIL.

The rearrangement uses TRBV9 and TRBJ1-1; unclear D gene. V shed 7 bases and J shed 1 base, with 17 bases lying between them. CDR1 and CDR2 (germline): SGDLS, YYNGEE. The CDR3 extends over 15 amino acids. This CDR3 is CASSISRGENTEAFF. CDR3 nucleotides: TGTGCCAGCTCAATCAGCCGGGGAGAGAACACTGAAGCTTTCTTT.

This clonotype was found many times. The J gene is TRBJ2-7, the V gene TRBV29-1; D is possibly TRBD1 or TRBD2 (5 bases each). Germline CDR1 SQVTM, CDR2 ANQGSEA. Trimming removed 2 bases from V and 6 bases from J, with 11 bases in between. CDR3 length equals 12 residues. The chain's CDR3 is CSVEKGTAEQYF. In DNA, the CDR3 is TGCAGCGTTGAAAAGGGGACGGCCGAGCAGTACTTC.

The CDR3 region is CASSPEGQGEQYF. The CDR3 DNA follows: TGTGCCAGCAGCCCTGAGGGACAGGGGGAGCAGTACTTC. The chain combines TRBV7-9 with TRBJ2-7, with 10 nucleotides matching TRBD1. Germline V lookup: CDR1 SEHNR, CDR2 FQNEAQ (reference sequence). The V segment lost 5 bases and the J segment 7 bases; nucleotides outside the gene matches: 5. This CDR3 has 13 residues.

The chain is built from TRBV12-3 or TRBV12-4 and TRBJ2-7; D might be TRBD1 or TRBD2, each matching 6 bases. V was clipped by 3 bases and J by 1 base, with 10 bases between them. This CDR3 contains 14 residues. The CDR3 spells CASSFPGASYEQYF. The CDR3 nucleotides are TGTGCCAGCAGTTTTCCGGGGGCATCCTACGAGCAGTACTTC.